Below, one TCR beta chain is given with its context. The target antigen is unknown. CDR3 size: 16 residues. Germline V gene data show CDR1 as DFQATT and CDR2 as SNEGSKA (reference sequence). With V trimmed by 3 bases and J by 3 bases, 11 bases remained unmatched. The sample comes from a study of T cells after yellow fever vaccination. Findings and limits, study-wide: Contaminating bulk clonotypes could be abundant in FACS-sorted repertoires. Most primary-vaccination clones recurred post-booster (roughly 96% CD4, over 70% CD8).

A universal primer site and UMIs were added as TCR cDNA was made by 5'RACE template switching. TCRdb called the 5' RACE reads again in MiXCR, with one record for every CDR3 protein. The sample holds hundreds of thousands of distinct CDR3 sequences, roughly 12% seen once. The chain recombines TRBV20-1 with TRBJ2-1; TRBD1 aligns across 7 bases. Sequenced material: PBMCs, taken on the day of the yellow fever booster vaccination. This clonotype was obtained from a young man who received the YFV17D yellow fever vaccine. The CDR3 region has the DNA TGCAGTGCTAGCAGTCCGACAGGGTTGTTCTACAATGAGCAGTTCTTC. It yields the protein CSASSPTGLFYNEQFF.